These 31 T cell receptor beta chains were all obtained from the same sample, sequenced in a study of molecular identifiers for immune sequencing clone quantification. TCRdb reanalysed the PCR reads using MiXCR and keeps one entry per CDR3 protein. The data show around 100,000 distinct CDR3 sequences, 35% seen once. The source material was naive CD8+ T cells from blood, with Jurkat cell RNA spiked in. Stated subset: FACS-sorted CD8+CD4-CCR7+CD45RA+ naive T cells. The receptors come from a human donor in good health. Some libraries in this study had Jurkat cell RNA spiked in.

Only a few counts were recorded for this clonotype. The rearrangement uses TRBV6-5 and TRBJ2-3, with 10 positions matching TRBD1. Per germline, CDR1 MNHEY and CDR2 SVGAGI. The CDR3 covers 18 residues. Unmatched junction bases numbered 7, after V lost 0 bases and J lost 1 base. This CDR3 is CASSYSPGQGSGTDTQYF. CDR3 in DNA: TGTGCCAGCAGTTACTCACCGGGACAGGGGAGCGGCACAGATACGCAGTATTTT.

Remarks on this clonotype: The conserved phenylalanine or tryptophan is not found at the CDR3 terminus, so this likely reflects a read error. The rearrangement uses TRBV4-3 and TRBJ2-2; no definite D call. V lost 0 bases to trimming and J lost 0 bases, with 11 bases between them. The CDR3 is 17 amino acids. CDR1 and CDR2 (germline): LGHNA, YSLEER. CDR3 protein: CASSQDRLMTNTGELFI. CDR3 bases: TGCGCCAGCAGCCAAGATCGGCTGATGACGAACACCGGGGAGCTGTTTATT.

The gene calls are TRBV24-1 and TRBJ2-5; D may be TRBD2 (6 bases). CDR1 and CDR2 (germline): KGHDR, SFDVKD. The CDR3 runs to 14 residues. The germline V and J ends were trimmed by 4 bases and 5 bases, with 13 bases remaining between them. CDR3 amino acids: CATSEIGLRETQYF. The CDR3 DNA follows: TGTGCCACCAGTGAGATCGGACTACGCGAGACCCAGTACTTC.

J is TRBJ2-3 and V is TRBV27, with D perhaps TRBD2 (5 bases). The CDR3 length is 15 residues. V dropped 3 bases and J dropped 5 bases, with 15 bases sitting between them. CDR1 is MNHEY, CDR2 SMNVEV, per germline (reference sequence). CDR3 DNA sequence: TGTGCCAGCAGTTTCTCCGGAGGAGGAGGAGATACGCAGTATTTT. It translates to CASSFSGGGGDTQYF.

This clonotype appeared many times. V and J are TRBV7-2 and TRBJ2-2, with 10 bases aligning to TRBD2. V gave up 5 bases and J gave up 3 bases; unmatched junction bases: 6. Looked up from germline, CDR1 is SGHTA and CDR2 is FQGNSA. CDR3 size: 16 residues. The CDR3 coding sequence is TGTGCCAGCAGCCCGGCTAGCGGGGGCTACACCGGGGAGCTGTTTTTT. Translation: CASSPASGGYTGELFF.

The V gene is TRBV20-1, the J gene TRBJ1-1; D is possibly TRBD1 (5 bases). The CDR3 sequence is 14 residues long. Germline-derived CDR1 and CDR2 are DFQATT and SNEGSKA (reference sequence). Trimming left V 5 bases short and J 3 bases short, with 16 bases between. The DNA of the CDR3 is TGCAGTGCTCTGATTCGGGACCAGGACACTGAAGCTTTCTTT. Protein: CSALIRDQDTEAFF.

This clonotype was observed a few times. The V gene is TRBV11-2, the J gene TRBJ2-7; 9 bases agree with TRBD1. Looked up from germline, CDR1 is SGHAT and CDR2 is FQNNGV. This CDR3 has 16 amino acids. V gave up 4 bases and J gave up 2 bases; unmatched junction bases: 9. The CDR3 sequence: CASSSLRDRATYEQYF. The CDR3 region has the DNA TGTGCCAGCAGCTCCTTACGGGACAGGGCAACCTACGAGCAGTACTTC.

The V and J genes are TRBV11-2 and TRBJ1-5; D is perhaps TRBD1 (5 bases). The CDR3 consists of 13 residues. Trimming cost V 11 bases and J 0 bases, with 11 bases left between them. Per the germline V gene, CDR1 is SGHAT and CDR2 is FQNNGV. The CDR3 DNA is TGTGCCGGCAAACAGGATAGCAATCAGCCCCAGCATTTT. It encodes CAGKQDSNQPQHF.

This clonotype was picked up a small number of times. The chain carries TRBV10-3 and TRBJ2-7; no firm D call. The ends were cut back, 4 bases at V and 2 bases at J, with 6 bases in the middle. The CDR3 runs 12 residues. Germline CDR1 reads ENHRY; CDR2 reads SYGVKD. DNA for the CDR3: TGTGCCATCAGTGGTGGAGCCTACGAGCAGTACTTC. It is translated as CAISGGAYEQYF.

In this sample, this clonotype turned up once. Since a much larger clone is just one base distant, this may be a read error. The CDR3 end shows no conserved phenylalanine or tryptophan, and so a read error is likely. This rearrangement joins TRBV11-2 to TRBJ2-7; D call uncertain. V was cut by 5 bases and J by 4 bases, with 18 bases left in between. There are 15 residues in the CDR3. CDR1 and CDR2 (germline): SGHAT, FQNNGV. CDR3 sequence (DNA): TGTGCCAGCAGCCCCCCCGGTCCCATGGCGTACGAGCAGTACATC. This gives the protein CASSPPGPMAYEQYI.

Of note for this clonotype: Its ends do not fully match the called genes, so a read error is possible. The chain combines TRBV13 with TRBJ1-2; unclear D gene. This CDR3 is 14 amino acids long. Germline values: CDR1 PRHDT, CDR2 FYEKMQ (reference sequence). The chain's CDR3 is CACSLVAPNYGYTF. CDR3 DNA sequence: TGTGCCTGCAGCTTAGTGGCACCTAACTATGGCTACACCTTC.

As to this clonotype: With a much larger clone just one base away, this may be a read error. The rearrangement links TRBV5-6 to TRBJ2-4, with D possibly being TRBD1 (5 bases). The CDR3 consists of 15 residues. Deletions cut 3 bases from V and 4 bases from J, with 14 bases between. Germline loops: CDR1 SGHDT, CDR2 YYEEEE. CDR3 DNA sequence: TGTGCCAGCAGCTCCCAATGGGGCGTTAAAAACATTCAGTACTTC. As protein: CASSSQWGVKNIQYF.

Worth noting for this clonotype: With a much larger clone just one base away, this may be a read error. The rearrangement joins TRBV2 to TRBJ2-3; D uncertain. The CDR3 has 11 residues. Germline CDR1 and CDR2: SNHLY and FYNNEI. DNA of the CDR3: TGTGCCAGCACTGAAGCTGATACGCAGTATTTT. Protein sequence: CASTEADTQYF.

This clonotype has a single count. The V and J genes are TRBV30 and TRBJ2-1; TRBD2 matches 9 bases. J lost 6 bases, V lost 5 bases, and 8 bases had no gene match. CDR3 length equals 14 residues. Germline lookup yields CDR1 GTSNPN and CDR2 SVGIG (reference sequence). The CDR3 nucleotides read TGTGCCTGGGGCGGGGGGGTGGGCTTCAATGAGCAGTTCTTC. Translating it yields CAWGGGVGFNEQFF.

This clonotype was counted a few times. The V and J genes are TRBV27 and TRBJ2-1; D tentatively fits TRBD1 or TRBD2 (5 bases each). V lost 6 bases, J lost 1 base, and 13 bases lay in between. Germline CDR1 is MNHEY and CDR2 is SMNVEV (reference sequence). This CDR3 comprises 15 residues. As DNA, the CDR3 is TGTGCCAGCAGCTGGGGATGGGGGTCCTACAATGAGCAGTTCTTC. This sequence encodes CASSWGWGSYNEQFF.

This clonotype was counted between two and nine times. The CDR3 loop reads CASSKVRRESNQPQHF. DNA for the CDR3: TGTGCCAGCAGCAAAGTGAGGAGGGAAAGCAATCAGCCCCAGCATTTT. The chain has TRBV21-1 and TRBJ1-5. TRBV21-1 is labeled a pseudogene. CDR3 length: 16 amino acids.

This clonotype was seen a few times. The J gene is TRBJ2-3, the V gene TRBV28; weak D call: TRBD1 (5 bases). Between the trimmed V and J ends, which lost 5 bases and 0 bases, there was a span of 15 bases. Germline V CDR1 and CDR2: MDHEN, SYDVKM. This CDR3 region has 16 residues. The CDR3 sequence: CASSTLTDSSTDTQYF. The CDR3 DNA follows: TGTGCCAGCAGTACCCTGACAGATTCTAGCACAGATACGCAGTATTTT.

The table lists this clonotype with a few counts. This chain joins TRBV9 and TRBJ2-7; D remains unclear. The ends were cut back, 4 bases at V and 5 bases at J, with 13 bases in the middle. The V gene's germline CDR1 is SGDLS and CDR2 YYNGEE. CDR3 length equals 13 residues. The CDR3 sequence is CASSPDWPDEQYF. CDR3 bases: TGTGCCAGCAGCCCCGATTGGCCGGACGAGCAGTACTTC.

With regard to this clonotype: As the CDR3 is not closed by the conserved phenylalanine or tryptophan, this likely results from a read error. The rearrangement uses TRBV12-3 or TRBV12-4 and TRBJ1-2, with D possibly TRBD1 on 5 matching bases. V lost 3 bases to trimming and J lost 4 bases, with 9 bases between them. The CDR3 consists of 13 residues. The chain's CDR3 is CASSFSGLYGYTL. The CDR3, as DNA: TGTGCCAGCAGTTTTTCAGGGCTCTATGGCTACACCCTT.

This clonotype turned up a few times. The chain employs TRBV12-3 or TRBV12-4 and TRBJ2-3; D perhaps matches TRBD2 (5 bases). The ends were cut back, 2 bases at V and 1 base at J, with 7 bases in the middle. This CDR3 is built from 14 residues. CDR3: CASSLWGGTDTQYF. CDR3 sequence (DNA): TGTGCCAGCAGTTTATGGGGAGGCACAGATACGCAGTATTTT.

This clonotype was detected a few times. The rearrangement uses TRBV4-2 and TRBJ2-3, with TRBD2 identical over 10 bases. The V segment lost 0 bases and the J segment 2 bases; nucleotides outside the gene matches: 8. This CDR3 is built from 18 residues. CDR1 is LGHNA, CDR2 YNFKEQ, per germline. CDR3 in DNA: TGTGCCAGCAGCCAAGATTGGAGTAGCGGGGGGTACACAGATACGCAGTATTTT. Encoded protein: CASSQDWSSGGYTDTQYF.

The rearrangement joins TRBV29-1 to TRBJ2-3; weak D call: TRBD1 (6 bases). V was clipped by 8 bases and J by 1 base, with 19 bases between them. This CDR3 comprises 15 residues. Germline-derived CDR1 and CDR2 are SQVTM and ANQGSEA. CDR3 nucleotide sequence: TGCAGCCATCGTTACAGGGTGTACGGCACAGATACGCAGTATTTT. Protein: CSHRYRVYGTDTQYF.

This chain uses TRBV10-3 with TRBJ2-2, with D uncertain. V gave up 10 bases and J gave up 7 bases, with 10 bases separating them. The CDR3 loop spans 11 amino acids. Germline CDR1 reads ENHRY; CDR2 reads SYGVKD. The CDR3 nucleotides read TGTGCCACCTTCGTCGGCGGGGAGCTGTTTTTT. Its translation is CATFVGGELFF.

In the case of this clonotype: Because the CDR3 is missing its conserved closing phenylalanine or tryptophan, this is likely a read error. The rearrangement links TRBV4-1 to TRBJ2-1; D ambiguous. The CDR3 is 15 residues long. Germline V gene data show CDR1 as MGHRA and CDR2 as YSYEKL. V lost 1 base and J lost 4, with 11 bases in between. This CDR3 is CASSQVAVYYNEQFS. Written as DNA, the CDR3 is TGCGCCAGCAGCCAAGTTGCGGTCTATTACAATGAGCAGTTCTCC.

This chain connects TRBV6-6 to TRBJ2-7; D gene unclear. The CDR3 is made up of 13 amino acids. Germline V gene sequence: CDR1 MNHNY, CDR2 SVGAGI (reference sequence). V was shortened by 0 bases and J by 2 bases, with 5 bases between the two germline ends. The CDR3, as DNA: TGTGCCAGCAGTTACTCGCAGACCTACGAGCAGTACTTC. Translating it yields CASSYSQTYEQYF.

CDR3 region: CASSASGRGSTDTQYF. In DNA form, the CDR3 reads TGTGCCAGCAGCGCTAGCGGGAGGGGATCCACAGATACGCAGTATTTT. This rearrangement joins TRBV6-1 to TRBJ2-3; 12 bases agree with TRBD2. The CDR3 is 16 amino acids. Germline-derived CDR1 and CDR2 are MNHNS and SASEGT. V shed 6 bases and J 2 bases; nucleotides not matched to a gene: 6.

This clonotype was counted a few times. The chain employs TRBV11-2 and TRBJ1-5; D gene unclear. Germline V gene lookup returns CDR1 SGHAT and CDR2 FQNNGV. The CDR3 is 15 residues long. Trimming pared 2 bases from V and 5 bases from J, leaving 13 bases between. This CDR3 is CASSLYNGGDQPQHF. CDR3 DNA: TGTGCCAGCAGCTTATACAATGGTGGGGATCAGCCCCAGCATTTT.

Points on this clonotype: A much more abundant neighbour one base away suggests this may be a read error. The chain employs TRBV29-1 and TRBJ2-5; perhaps TRBD1 as D (6 bases). Germline CDR1 SQVTM, CDR2 ANQGSEA. V gave up 3 bases and J gave up 3 bases, with 14 bases separating them. The CDR3 extends over 14 amino acids. CDR3: CSVDGCGQKETQYF. CDR3 DNA sequence: TGCAGCGTTGATGGGTGTGGACAGAAAGAGACCCAGTACTTC.

This sequence joins TRBV7-3 and TRBJ2-1; TRBD1 matches 10 bases. The CDR3 has 15 residues. V was clipped by 4 bases and J by 6 bases; unmatched bases: 6. The germline CDR1 and CDR2 sequences are SGHTA and FQGTGA. CDR3 region: CASSSTGQGSNEQFF. DNA for the CDR3: TGTGCCAGCAGCTCGACGGGACAGGGGAGCAATGAGCAGTTCTTC.

The rearrangement joins TRBV12-3 or TRBV12-4 to TRBJ2-7; tentatively, D is TRBD1 (5 bases). The germline V and J ends were trimmed by 6 bases and 7 bases, with 13 bases remaining between them. The CDR3 extends over 12 amino acids. The CDR3 sequence is CASRYRFGEQYF. CDR3 nucleotides: TGTGCCAGCAGGTACAGGTTTGGGGAGCAGTACTTC.

As concerns this clonotype: This could be a read error, since a much larger clone is one nucleotide away. The chain links TRBV29-1 to TRBJ2-1; D is unresolved. Germline V gene data show CDR1 as SQVTM and CDR2 as ANQGSEA. The length of the CDR3 is 16 residues. Between the trimmed V and J ends, which lost 1 base and 8 bases, there was a span of 21 bases. The CDR3 DNA sequence: TGCAGCGTTGAAGGGGTGGAACACCGAGAAAACTATGAGCAGTTCTTC. Its protein product is CSVEGVEHRENYEQFF.